The 26 T cell receptor beta chains below come from one sample, sequenced in a study of blood T cells in healthy people across ages. PCR was performed a second time for about 7 to 12 cycles using a sample-barcoded 5' primer and a J-beta primer mix. TCRdb passed the 5' RACE reads through MiXCR, listing each CDR3 protein once. The sample includes fewer than 700,000 distinct CDR3 sequences, roughly 43% of them seen just once. Sequencing was carried out using blood. These receptor sequences come from an elderly man in good health.

The rearrangement uses TRBV6-1 and TRBJ2-6, with 9 bases matching TRBD1. After removal of 6 bases from V and 0 bases from J, the junction contained 9 bases not matched to a gene. Germline V gene lookup returns CDR1 MNHNS and CDR2 SASEGT. This CDR3 is 18 amino acids long. The CDR3: CASRAGTGRVSGANVLTF. CDR3 DNA sequence: TGTGCCAGCAGAGCCGGGACAGGGCGTGTCTCTGGGGCCAACGTCCTGACTTTC.

There are a few counts of this clonotype. The chain is built from TRBV6-2 or TRBV6-3 and TRBJ1-1; TRBD1 is a possible D gene (6 bases). Deletions cut 2 bases from V and 5 bases from J, with 18 bases between. Germline values: CDR1 MNHEY, CDR2 SVGEGT. The CDR3 consists of 16 residues. CDR3 sequence (DNA): TGTGCCAGCAGTTACCCTCCCCCGGGGGCCCGAACTGAAGCTTTCTTT. It specifies CASSYPPPGARTEAFF.

This clonotype has more than one count but fewer than ten. V and J are TRBV29-1 and TRBJ2-5; 9 bases line up with TRBD1. The CDR3 runs to 13 residues. V lost 6 bases to trimming and J lost 5 bases; unmatched junction nucleotides: 7. Per germline, CDR1 SQVTM and CDR2 ANQGSEA. CDR3 bases: TGCAGCGTATCACTCGGACAGGGGGAGACCCAGTACTTC. It translates to CSVSLGQGETQYF.

This clonotype has a count of ten or more. The V gene is TRBV29-1, the J gene TRBJ2-6; D ambiguous. Trimming removed 3 bases at V and 0 bases at J, with 6 bases between. The germline V gene encodes CDR1 SQVTM and CDR2 ANQGSEA. The CDR3 extends over 14 amino acids. CDR3 region: CSVDGHSGANVLTF. Written as DNA, the CDR3 is TGCAGCGTTGATGGGCACTCTGGGGCCAACGTCCTGACTTTC.

This rearrangement joins TRBV28 to TRBJ2-7; D is uncertain. Trimming stripped 6 bases from V and 7 bases from J, with 10 bases between. CDR1 is MDHEN and CDR2 is SYDVKM in the germline V gene. This CDR3 spans 11 amino acids. The CDR3 reads CASRQMREQYF. The CDR3 region has the DNA TGTGCCAGCAGGCAAATGCGGGAGCAGTACTTC.

The chain joins TRBV20-1 to TRBJ2-1, with TRBD2 matching 14 bases. Trimming took 2 bases from V and 6 from J; bases not matched to a gene: 6. This CDR3 contains 16 residues. CDR1 and CDR2 from the germline V gene are DFQATT and SNEGSKA (reference sequence). The CDR3 DNA is TGCAGTGCTAGAACCGGGACTAGCGGGAGATCCAATGAGCAGTTCTTC. Protein: CSARTGTSGRSNEQFF.

The V gene is TRBV20-1, the J gene TRBJ2-7; perhaps TRBD2 as D (6 bases). CDR1 and CDR2 from the germline V gene are DFQATT and SNEGSKA (reference sequence). This CDR3 has 15 amino acids. Trimming cost V 2 bases and J 1 base, with 15 bases left between them. This CDR3 is CSARQRVLTSYEQYF. Written as DNA, the CDR3 is TGCAGTGCTAGACAGCGGGTCCTTACATCCTACGAGCAGTACTTC.

This chain uses TRBV10-1 with TRBJ2-4; the D gene is possibly TRBD2 (6 bases). The tail of the sequence fits TRBJ2-7 better, so the J call may be wrong. CDR3 length: 13 residues. Germline V CDR1 and CDR2: WNHNN, SYGVQD (reference sequence). The CDR3 DNA sequence: TGCGCCAGCAGTGACAGTGGGGGAGGCGAGCAGTACTTC. Translated, it gives CASSDSGGGEQYF.

The rearrangement links TRBV7-9 to TRBJ2-7; 7 nucleotides align to TRBD1. The CDR3 totals 16 residues. Germline values: CDR1 SEHNR, CDR2 FQNEAQ (reference sequence). The V gene end was trimmed by 1 base and the J gene end by 2 bases; junction bases not matched to a gene: 8. CDR3 in amino acids: CASSLDLWDRPYEQYF. CDR3 bases: TGTGCCAGCAGCTTAGATTTATGGGACAGACCCTACGAGCAGTACTTC. Together with reference TRBV7-9 and TRBJ2-7, the CDR3 gives the full variable domain: DTGVSQNPRHKITKRGQNVTFRCDPISEHNRLYWYRQTLGQGPEFLTYFQNEAQLEKSRLLSDRFSAERPKGSFSTLEIQRTEQGDSAMYLCASSLDLWDRPYEQYFGPGTRLTVT.

A few counts support this clonotype. The rearrangement uses TRBV5-1 and TRBJ2-3; D remains unclear. The ends were cut back, 2 bases at V and 0 bases at J, with 4 bases in the middle. CDR1 and CDR2 from the germline V gene are SGHRS and YFSETQ. The length of the CDR3 is 13 residues. In DNA, the CDR3 is TGCGCCAGCAGCTTCGACAGCACAGATACGCAGTATTTT. Its protein product is CASSFDSTDTQYF.

This clonotype was seen many times. The chain is built from TRBV27 and TRBJ2-4, with 7 bases fitting TRBD2. V lost 6 bases to trimming and J lost 4 bases; unmatched junction nucleotides: 9. This CDR3 is built from 15 residues. The V gene's germline CDR1 is MNHEY and CDR2 SMNVEV (reference sequence). In DNA form, the CDR3 reads TGTGCCAGCAGCCCAGCGGGAACCCGTAAAAACATTCAGTACTTC. It encodes CASSPAGTRKNIQYF.

The chain has TRBV30 and TRBJ2-4; D remains unclear. CDR1 is GTSNPN and CDR2 is SVGIG in the germline V gene (reference sequence). Trimming stripped 1 base from V and 1 base from J, with 2 bases between. The CDR3 consists of 12 residues. The DNA of the CDR3 is TGTGCCTGGAGTGGGGCCAAAAACATTCAGTACTTC. It translates to CAWSGAKNIQYF. Variable domain in full (rest from reference TRBV30 and TRBJ2-4): SQTIHQWPATLVQPVGSPLSLECTVEGTSNPNLYWYRQAAGRGLQLLFYSVGIGQISSEVPQNLSASRPQDRQFILSSKKLLLSDSGFYLCAWSGAKNIQYFGAGTRLSVL.

The chain has TRBV20-1 and TRBJ2-3, with D perhaps matching TRBD2 (6 bases). CDR3 length: 13 amino acids. Germline-derived CDR1 and CDR2 are DFQATT and SNEGSKA (reference sequence). V was trimmed by 5 bases and J by 8 bases, leaving 17 bases between them. The DNA of the CDR3 is TGCAGTGCTGGGACTCCGGATCGGGGTACGCAGTATTTT. This gives the protein CSAGTPDRGTQYF.

This clonotype has a handful of counts. The V gene is TRBV5-1, the J gene TRBJ2-2; TRBD1 might be the D (6 bases). The CDR3 sequence is 16 residues long. Germline-derived CDR1 and CDR2 are SGHRS and YFSETQ. V shed 4 bases and J shed 5 bases, with 18 bases lying between them. In nucleotides, the CDR3 is TGCGCCAGCAGCCGATCAGGGGTAGCAACGACCGGGGAGCTGTTTTTT. Translated, it gives CASSRSGVATTGELFF.

This chain uses TRBV20-1 with TRBJ1-2; 8 bases are a match to TRBD1. The length of the CDR3 is 13 residues. V shed 1 base and J 4 bases; nucleotides not matched to a gene: 2. Germline loops: CDR1 DFQATT, CDR2 SNEGSKA (reference sequence). CDR3 residues: CSARGQGSYGYTF. As DNA, the CDR3 is TGCAGTGCTAGAGGACAGGGGTCCTATGGCTACACCTTC.

This chain links TRBV18 with TRBJ2-5, with 7 bases lining up with TRBD1. With 6 bases clipped from V and 5 bases from J, the junction kept 12 bases outside the gene matches. From germline, CDR1 is KGHSH and CDR2 LQKENI. This CDR3 has 15 amino acids. CDR3 nucleotides: TGTGCCAGCTCGCCTTCGGGACAGTCGGGGGAGACCCAGTACTTC. Translating it yields CASSPSGQSGETQYF.

This clonotype is a singleton in its sample. The chain is built from TRBV21-1 and TRBJ2-1; the D segment call TRBD2 is taken from the table without a DNA check. TRBV21-1 is described as a pseudogene. The CDR3 spans 16 residues. The CDR3 DNA sequence: TGTGCCAGCAGCAAAGTGGCTAGAGTGGCCTACAATGAGCAGTTCTTC. Its translation: CASSKVARVAYNEQFF.

The chain recombines TRBV30 with TRBJ1-1; D uncertain. Germline CDR1 is GTSNPN and CDR2 is SVGIG (reference sequence). The CDR3 has 13 amino acids. V was cut by 6 bases and J by 5 bases, with 16 bases left in between. Here the CDR3 DNA reads TGTGCCTGCTTACCACCTCCGAGGACTGAAGCTTTCTTT. This translates into CACLPPPRTEAFF.

The chain couples TRBV20-1 to TRBJ2-7; D possibly corresponds to TRBD2 (5 bases). The V end was cut by 5 bases, the J end by 6 bases, with 20 bases between. Germline V gene lookup returns CDR1 DFQATT and CDR2 SNEGSKA (reference sequence). This CDR3 contains 14 residues. The CDR3 DNA reads as TGCAGTGCTTCTTCCCAAGGACGGACTTTCGAGCAGTACTTC. It yields the protein CSASSQGRTFEQYF.

This clonotype has just a few counts. The chain is built from TRBV14 and TRBJ2-5; TRBD2 matches 11 bases. The germline CDR1 and CDR2 sequences are SGHDN and FVKESK. V lost 5 bases and J lost 9; bases outside the gene matches: 8. CDR3 size: 14 residues. Here the CDR3 reads CASSSLAGGPSQYF. CDR3 DNA sequence: TGTGCCAGCAGCTCCTTAGCGGGGGGGCCCTCCCAGTACTTC.

The V gene is TRBV7-3, the J gene TRBJ2-1, with a tentative D call TRBD2 (6 bases). Germline loops: CDR1 SGHTA, CDR2 FQGTGA. Trimming left V 5 bases short and J 7 bases short, with 18 bases between. The length of the CDR3 is 15 residues. CDR3 sequence reads: CASSRPGTEGNEQFF. The CDR3 coding sequence is TGTGCCAGCAGCAGACCCGGGACTGAGGGGAATGAGCAGTTCTTC.

This clonotype was observed a handful of times. The chain combines TRBV7-2 with TRBJ1-2, with a tentative D call TRBD1 (5 bases). This CDR3 contains 15 residues. Germline V lookup: CDR1 SGHTA, CDR2 FQGNSA. The V end lost 5 bases, the J end lost 4 bases, and 17 bases lay between the germline ends. In DNA form, the CDR3 reads TGTGCCAGCAGCCCAAACCGACAGATTAGCTATGGCTACACCTTC. It translates to CASSPNRQISYGYTF.

Details on this clonotype: One base away lies a much larger clone, so this may be a sequencing read error. The chain is built from TRBV12-3 or TRBV12-4 and TRBJ2-5; TRBD1 might be the D (5 bases). V lost 8 bases and J 2 bases, leaving 18 bases between the germline ends. CDR3 length: 15 residues. The CDR3 region is CASGAPNQGQETQYF. In DNA, the CDR3 is TGTGCCAGCGGTGCGCCAAATCAGGGACAAGAGACCCAGTACTTC.

This clonotype was counted a few times. The chain carries TRBV5-4 and TRBJ2-5, with a weak D call TRBD1 (5 bases). Trimming took off 6 bases at V and 5 bases at J, with 11 bases between the two ends. The CDR3 runs to 12 residues. CDR1 and CDR2 from the germline V gene are SGHNT and YYREEE (reference sequence). The DNA of the CDR3 is TGTGCCAGCAAAGGGGCAGGCGAGACCCAGTACTTC. Translated: CASKGAGETQYF.

Ten or more counts support this clonotype. The rearrangement links TRBV29-1 to TRBJ2-1; TRBD1 matches 10 bases. This CDR3 is built from 15 residues. Germline assignment: CDR1 SQVTM and CDR2 ANQGSEA. With 6 bases clipped from V and 6 bases from J, the junction kept 11 bases outside the gene matches. CDR3 in amino acids: CSVTDIGTGVNEQFF. CDR3 DNA sequence: TGCAGCGTAACCGACATAGGGACAGGGGTCAATGAGCAGTTCTTC.

This clonotype was counted between two and nine times. In nucleotides, the CDR3 is TGTGCCTGGGACGTAAGCTCCTACAATGAGCAGTTCTTC. It specifies CAWDVSSYNEQFF. The V call is TRBV30, the J call TRBJ2-1; D is uncertain. This CDR3 comprises 13 residues. Trimming left V 5 bases short and J 0 bases short, with 8 bases between. CDR1 and CDR2 from the germline V gene are GTSNPN and SVGIG (reference sequence).